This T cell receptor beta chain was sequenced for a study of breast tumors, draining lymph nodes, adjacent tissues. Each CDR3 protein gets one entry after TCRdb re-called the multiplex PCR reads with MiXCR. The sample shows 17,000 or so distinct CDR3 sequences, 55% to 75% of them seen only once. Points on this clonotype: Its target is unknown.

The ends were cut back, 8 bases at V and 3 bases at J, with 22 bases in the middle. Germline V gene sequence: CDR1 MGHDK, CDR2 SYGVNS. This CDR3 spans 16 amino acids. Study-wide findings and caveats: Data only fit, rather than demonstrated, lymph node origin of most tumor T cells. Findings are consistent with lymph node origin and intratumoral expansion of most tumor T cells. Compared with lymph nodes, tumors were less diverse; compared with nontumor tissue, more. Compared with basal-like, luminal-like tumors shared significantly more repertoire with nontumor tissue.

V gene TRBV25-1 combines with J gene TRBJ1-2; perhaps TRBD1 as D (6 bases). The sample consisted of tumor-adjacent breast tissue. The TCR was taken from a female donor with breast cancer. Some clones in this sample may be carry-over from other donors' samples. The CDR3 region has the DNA TGTGCCAGCTCACTGACCAGGACAGCGGAAGACTATGGCTACACCTTC. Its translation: CASSLTRTAEDYGYTF.